The T cell receptor beta chain described here comes from a study of metastatic and nonmetastatic thyroid tumors. As for the study in general: Repertoires from blood and tumor or nodule tissue of malignant and benign thyroid patients were compared. Study outcomes and limitations: Across blood and tumor, TCR beta diversity in malignant thyroid tumors was reportedly significantly higher than in benign nodules.

Every patient underwent thyroid surgery untreated. The CDR3 extends over 15 amino acids. Trimming took off 6 bases at V and 1 base at J, with 16 bases between the two ends. The germline V gene has CDR1 ENHRY and CDR2 SYGVKD. By share of the sample, this clone is medium-sized. Antigen unknown. With MiXCR, TCRdb called clones anew from the PCR reads. The repertoire holds about 15,000 clones, with less than 30% as singletons. The TCR sequence derives from a male donor with papillary thyroid cancer or a benign thyroid nodule (not recorded which). Some clones in this sample may be carry-over from other donors' samples. The sequencing input was tumor tissue. V usage is TRBV10-3 and J usage is TRBJ2-7; maybe TRBD2 (6 bases). This CDR3 is CAISRRDWPSYEQYF. CDR3 nucleotides: TGTGCCATCAGCCGGAGGGACTGGCCATCCTACGAGCAGTACTTC.